This is a list of T cell receptor beta chains from one sample in a study of resident and recirculating memory T cells in vitiligo. TCRdb's copy holds only in-frame clones and misses some; the assay was immunoSEQ multiplex PCR. This sample has 40,000 to 50,000 clones, with approximately 91% found just once. The specimen was blood. The receptors originated from a male donor with vitiligo. The CDR3 runs from the conserved cysteine through the conserved F or W. Each record gives: clone size, J gene, D gene, V gene, CDR3 length, CDR3 protein, CDR3 DNA. A D gene is named only where the DNA matches it firmly. Size tells how often a clone was seen (once, few, many) or the class of an expanded clone, and some rows leave it out.

few TRBJ1-6 . TRBV18 14 CASSLAGADSPLHF TGTGCCAGCTCGCTGGCGGGGGCGGATTCACCCCTCCACTTT
. TRBJ2-7 TRBD1 TRBV9 18 CASSVDSRPGQGRAEQYF TGTGCCAGCAGCGTAGATTCTAGGCCGGGACAGGGTAGGGCCGAGCAGTACTTC
. TRBJ2-6 TRBD1 TRBV30 17 CAWSADRAGAGANVLTF TGTGCCTGGAGTGCGGACAGGGCAGGCGCTGGGGCCAACGTCCTGACTTTC
. TRBJ1-1 . TRBV28 12 CASSRTGTEAFF TGTGCCAGCAGTCGGACTGGCACTGAAGCTTTCTTT
. TRBJ1-1 TRBD1 TRBV6-5 13 CASRPGQFTEAFF TGTGCCAGCAGGCCGGGACAGTTCACTGAAGCTTTCTTT
. TRBJ2-3 TRBD2 TRBV5-1 16 CASSLGLAVNTDTQYF TGCGCCAGCAGCTTGGGACTAGCGGTGAACACAGATACGCAGTATTTT
. TRBJ2-3 TRBD2 TRBV6-1 18 CASSEATVLAGVTDTQYF TGTGCCAGCAGTGAAGCGACGGTGCTAGCGGGGGTCACAGATACGCAGTATTTT
. TRBJ2-5 TRBD2 TRBV27 16 CASSPLLAGGPETQYF TGTGCCAGCAGTCCGCTACTAGCGGGGGGGCCTGAGACCCAGTACTTC
. TRBJ1-2 TRBD1 TRBV5-1 15 CASSLGQGMNYGYTF TGCGCCAGCAGCTTAGGACAGGGTATGAACTATGGCTACACCTTC
. TRBJ1-5 . TRBV10-1 14 CASKRGKWDEPQHF TGCGCCAGCAAAAGGGGGAAGTGGGATGAGCCCCAGCATTTT
. TRBJ2-7 TRBD2 TRBV4-1 14 CASSLAGDSYEQYF TGCGCCAGCAGTCTAGCGGGGGACTCCTACGAGCAGTACTTC
. TRBJ2-7 . TRBV9 13 CASSVVEGDEQYF TGTGCCAGCAGCGTAGTCGAAGGGGACGAGCAGTACTTC
. TRBJ2-2 TRBD2 TRBV4-3 16 CASSDSGGANTGELFF TGCGCCAGCAGTGATAGCGGGGGGGCGAACACCGGGGAGCTGTTTTTT
once TRBJ2-7 TRBD1 TRBV9 14 CASSATGAAYEQYF TGTGCCAGCAGCGCTACAGGGGCGGCCTACGAGCAGTACTTC
. TRBJ2-7 . TRBV18 13 CASSPRTIHEQYF TGTGCCAGCTCACCCAGGACAATCCACGAGCAGTACTTC
. TRBJ2-5 . TRBV25-1 13 CASSFAGQETQYF TGTGCCAGCAGTTTCGCAGGGCAAGAGACCCAGTACTTC
. TRBJ1-6 . TRBV2 15 CASTGGLRGNSPLHF TGTGCCAGCACCGGCGGACTCAGGGGAAATTCACCCCTCCACTTT
. TRBJ1-1 . TRBV11-2 14 CASTLRQDNTEAFF TGTGCCAGCACCCTTAGACAGGATAACACTGAAGCTTTCTTT
. TRBJ2-2 TRBD2 TRBV9 16 CASSARSGGAPGELFF TGTGCCAGCAGCGCTCGCAGCGGGGGGGCCCCCGGGGAGCTGTTTTTT
. TRBJ2-5 . TRBV11-2 14 CASSSSGRQETQYF TGTGCCAGCAGCTCATCAGGGAGGCAAGAGACCCAGTACTTC
. TRBJ2-5 . TRBV19 15 CASSKLGPSGETQYF TGTGCCAGTAGTAAGCTCGGCCCCTCGGGAGAGACCCAGTACTTC
. TRBJ2-3 . TRBV7-9 15 CASRQGMGETDTQYF TGTGCCAGCAGACAGGGAATGGGGGAAACGGATACGCAGTATTTT
. TRBJ2-3 TRBD2 TRBV30 16 CAWSVGSGGALDTQYF TGTGCCTGGAGTGTCGGTAGCGGGGGGGCCTTAGATACGCAGTATTTT
once TRBJ2-7 . TRBV5-4 14 CASSQADSSYEQYF TGCGCCAGCAGCCAAGCCGACAGCTCCTACGAGCAGTACTTC
once TRBJ1-1 . TRBV5-1 15 CASSPVETSNTEAFF TGCGCCAGCAGCCCCGTCGAGACTTCGAACACTGAAGCTTTCTTT
. TRBJ2-5 TRBD2 TRBV7-2 19 CASSLALRVAGGDQETQYF TGTGCCAGCAGCTTAGCGCTAAGGGTCGCGGGGGGCGACCAAGAGACCCAGTACTTC
. TRBJ2-2 TRBD1 TRBV5-4 14 CAAHQGARTGELFF TGTGCCGCCCACCAGGGGGCGAGAACCGGGGAGCTGTTTTTT
. TRBJ1-4 . TRBV5-1 14 CASSLEWEGEKLFF TGCGCCAGCAGCTTGGAATGGGAGGGGGAAAAACTGTTTTTT
. TRBJ1-2 TRBD1 TRBV27 14 CASSPQGGNYGYTF TGTGCCAGCAGCCCACAGGGGGGAAACTATGGCTACACCTTC
. TRBJ1-6 TRBD1 TRBV18 17 CASSDDREVYYNSPLHF TGTGCCAGCTCAGATGACAGGGAGGTTTACTATAATTCACCCCTCCACTTT
. TRBJ2-3 . TRBV5-1 12 CASPSCTDTQYF TGCGCCAGTCCTAGCTGCACAGATACGCAGTATTTT
. TRBJ2-5 TRBD2 TRBV4-3 15 CASSQDLGEGETQYF TGCGCCAGCAGCCAAGATCTCGGGGAGGGGGAGACCCAGTACTTC
. TRBJ2-7 TRBD1 TRBV7-9 17 CASSSGPTGQRSYEQYF TGTGCCAGCAGCTCTGGACCGACGGGACAGCGCTCCTACGAGCAGTACTTC
. TRBJ2-7 . TRBV18 14 CASSPQGGPYEQYF TGTGCCAGCTCACCCCAGGGGGGCCCCTACGAGCAGTACTTC
. TRBJ2-3 TRBD1 TRBV27 14 CASQGQAPPDTQYF TGTGCCAGCCAGGGACAGGCCCCCCCAGATACGCAGTATTTT
. TRBJ2-3 . TRBV9 15 CASSKFGDSTDTQYF TGTGCCAGCAGTAAATTCGGGGACTCCACAGATACGCAGTATTTT
. TRBJ2-3 TRBD2 TRBV6-4 15 CASRPGLADTDTQYF TGTGCCAGCAGACCGGGACTAGCGGACACAGATACGCAGTATTTT
. TRBJ1-5 . TRBV4-3 15 CASSPGTRGDQPQHF TGCGCCAGCAGCCCCGGGACTCGGGGGGATCAGCCCCAGCATTTT
. TRBJ2-7 TRBD1 TRBV5-4 16 CASSLGGQGDSYEQYF TGTGCCAGCAGCTTAGGCGGCCAGGGGGACTCCTACGAGCAGTACTTC
. TRBJ1-2 TRBD1 TRBV30 13 CAWSVNRGYGYTF TGTGCCTGGAGTGTCAACAGGGGATATGGCTACACCTTC
. TRBJ2-7 . TRBV5-4 14 CASSLSTDSYEQYF TGTGCCAGCAGCTTATCGACGGACAGCTACGAGCAGTACTTC